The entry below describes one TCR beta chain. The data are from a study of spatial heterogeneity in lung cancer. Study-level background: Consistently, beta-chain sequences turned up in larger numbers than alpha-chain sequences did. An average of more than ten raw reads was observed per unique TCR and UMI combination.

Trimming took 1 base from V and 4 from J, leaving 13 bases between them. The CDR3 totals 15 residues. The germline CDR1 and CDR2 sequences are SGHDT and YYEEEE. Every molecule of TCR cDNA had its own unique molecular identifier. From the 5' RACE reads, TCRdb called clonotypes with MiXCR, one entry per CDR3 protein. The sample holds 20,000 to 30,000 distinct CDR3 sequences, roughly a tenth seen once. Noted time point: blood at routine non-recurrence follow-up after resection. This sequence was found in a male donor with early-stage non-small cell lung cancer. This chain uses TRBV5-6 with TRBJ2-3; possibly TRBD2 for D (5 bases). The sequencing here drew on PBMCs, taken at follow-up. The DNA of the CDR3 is TGTGCCAGCAGCTTGATTGGGGATAGCGCAGATACGCAGTATTTT. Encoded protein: CASSLIGDSADTQYF.